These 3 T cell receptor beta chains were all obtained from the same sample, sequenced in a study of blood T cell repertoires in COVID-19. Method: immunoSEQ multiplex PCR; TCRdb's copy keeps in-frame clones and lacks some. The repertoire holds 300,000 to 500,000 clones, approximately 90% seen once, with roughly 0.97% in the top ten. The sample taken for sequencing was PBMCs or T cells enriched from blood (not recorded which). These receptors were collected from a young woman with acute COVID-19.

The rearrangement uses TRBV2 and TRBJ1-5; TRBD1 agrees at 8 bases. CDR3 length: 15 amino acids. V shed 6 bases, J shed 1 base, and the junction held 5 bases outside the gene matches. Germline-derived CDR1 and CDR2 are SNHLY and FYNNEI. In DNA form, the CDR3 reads TGTGCCAGCAGATGGACAGGGAGAAGCAATCAGCCCCAGCATTTT. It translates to CASRWTGRSNQPQHF.

The CDR3 nucleotides are TGTGCCTGGAGTGGGACCCCACTGAGGGATCAGCCCCAGCATTTT. Amino acid sequence: CAWSGTPLRDQPQHF. V gene TRBV30 combines with J gene TRBJ1-5; D remains ambiguous. Germline V gene sequence: CDR1 GTSNPN, CDR2 SVGIG (reference sequence). The germline V and J ends were trimmed by 1 base and 5 bases, with 15 bases remaining between them. This CDR3 has 15 amino acids.

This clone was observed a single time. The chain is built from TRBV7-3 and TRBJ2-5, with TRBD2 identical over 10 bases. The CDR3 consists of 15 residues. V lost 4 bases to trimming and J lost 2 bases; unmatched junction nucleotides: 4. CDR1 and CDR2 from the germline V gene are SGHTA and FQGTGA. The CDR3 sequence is CASSSQAGGQETQYF. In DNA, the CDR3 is TGTGCCAGCAGCTCTCAAGCGGGGGGGCAAGAGACCCAGTACTTC.